The subject of this entry is one T cell receptor beta chain. Its antigen is currently not known. Base qualities are not provided; no much larger clone lies one nucleotide away. TCR CDR3 regions were amplified from genomic DNA by multiplex PCR using the deep immunoSEQ assay. Genomic DNA extracted from each cell subset was distributed evenly over all wells of several immunoSEQ 96-well plates, and each plate served as one replicate. For sorted subsets, about 0.2 ug genomic DNA, equal to 25,000 to 35,000 T cell genomes, was loaded into each replicate PCR. The purified libraries were quantified using a Qubit 3.0 fluorometer, sized with a Bioanalyzer 2100, and then quantified again using the KAPA Library Quantification kit. Every immunoSEQ 96-well plate was sequenced on a dedicated single-read 150-cycle Illumina NextSeq 550 flow cell. From the authors' description of their analysis: Because only junctional sequences without quality scores were contained in the immunoSEQ output, filtering matching that applied to full-length reads could not be performed. Sequences were annotated with PyIR, a Python wrapper for IgBLAST v1.9, using IMGT germline references to assign V/J genes and CDR3. Any read was removed if the V/J assignment was weak (E-value above 1e-6), the CDR3 was missing, or the read contained stop codons, out-of-frame junctions, or ambiguous translated residues. V3J clonotypes were defined as sequences sharing an identical inferred V gene, J gene, and CDR3 amino acid sequence. Percentage overlap between repertoires was calculated by dividing the number of shared unique clonotypes by the size of the smaller repertoire. Repertoire richness was assessed with RTK rarefaction, the Chao1 estimator, and Recon v2.1 estimates of unobserved clonotypes. OLGA was used to compute generation probabilities for all TCRbeta clonotypes that the gDNA method yielded from a few donors. TCRdb holds this immuneACCESS table with in-frame rearrangements only. Some clones are missing; in checked studies, unresolved V genes explain under half, and the rest has no known cause. V, J and clone size were drawn from that table, and D and trimming were deduced from the DNA. In all, the sample holds 2 million to 2.5 million clones, and around 92% of those were seen once. The top ten constitute 0.37% of the sample.

Healthy HIV-negative adults with no recently reported acute infections or vaccinations were included as donors. Every donor was a Caucasian adult living in Nashville, Tennessee, USA. CD4+ T cells were enriched by magnetic negative selection, after which naive cells were positively selected on CD45RA and the negative fraction was taken as the memory subset. After blood collection by leukapheresis, PBMCs were isolated using Ficoll-Histopaque density gradient centrifugation and then cryopreserved in the vapor phase of liquid nitrogen. Analytical flow cytometry was used to check the purity and quantity of each magnetically sorted T cell population. From each sorted fraction, genomic DNA was isolated and quantified by UV absorbance on a Nanodrop 2000c. V and J lose 0 bases and 9 bases, and a span of 9 bases separates them. From the cysteine through the phenylalanine, the CDR3 covers 14 amino acids. Of the read, only the CDR3 DNA is kept; its 42 bases are in frame from base 1. From the germline V gene, CDR1 is MGHRA and CDR2 is YSYEKL.

The data originate from a study of shared clonotypes between healthy human individuals (dated by TCRdb to about 2020). Background for the entire study: The cohort comprised two women and three men aged 18 to 49 years. For each donor, CD4 naive and CD4 memory were each given three plates, CD8 naive was given two plates, and CD8 memory was given one plate. To estimate repertoire size and how much clonotype sharing occurs between individuals, the study deeply sequenced the blood TCR repertoires of several healthy adults. To increase sequencing depth and limit assay-specific biases, different laboratories used diverse techniques to prepare libraries and sequence TCR repertoires. Between about 0.94 and 8.9 billion PBMCs per donor were obtained by leukapheresis.

Overall results and qualifications from the work: Sampling was restricted to blood, and TCR repertoires in tissue are likely to differ from TCR repertoires in blood. Pairwise subsampling indicated that sequencing depth was expected to affect the degree of clonotype sharing among donors. The genetic and exposure-history diversity represented was limited by the small number of donors. When a few donors were compared, the shared fraction of clonotypes was about 5.2% for naive CD4, around 4% for naive CD8, 2.3% for memory CD4, and 0.3% to 0.5% for memory CD8. Higher generation probabilities were observed for clonotypes shared by all four sorted-subset donors than for non-shared clonotypes. Incomplete sequencing was indicated by rarefaction of sorted-subset datasets, despite the large sequencing depth. Naive subsets generally had larger estimated clonotype richness than memory subsets did.

Specimen: naive CD4+ T cells from PBMCs. The cell subset or site label here, explained by the study, means: CD45RA+ positively selected. The rearranged chain carries TRBV4-1 and TRBJ1-6; TRBD1 is possibly the D segment (5 matching bases). This receptor was taken from a man between 18 and 35 years old in good health. Some clones in this sample may be carry-over from other donors' samples. The DNA sequence follows: TGCGCCAGCAGCCAAGACACCGGGGGTTCACCCCTCCACTTT. The translation is CASSQDTGGSPLHF.